These 8 T cell receptor beta chains originate from one sample sequenced in a study of blood T cell repertoires in COVID-19. Repertoires were generated with immunoSEQ multiplex PCR, while TCRdb's copy carries only in-frame clones and drops some. The sample has about 270,000 clones; approximately 90% are singletons. The specimen sequenced was PBMCs or T cells enriched from blood (not recorded which). The source is a woman between 45 and 60 years old who had recovered from COVID-19.

Notes on this clone: Compared with germline, one end of the junction differs, possibly owing to a read error. The chain links TRBV30 to TRBJ1-1; 9 bases line up with TRBD1. The CDR3 runs to 12 residues. Germline V gives CDR1 GTSNPN, CDR2 SVGIG (reference sequence). CDR3 sequence: CAWKVRDRVFLF. The CDR3 DNA follows: TGTGCCTGGAAGGTCAGGGACAGGGTTTTTCTCTTT.

The CDR3: CASSIYGRHQPQHF. The CDR3 bases are TGTGCCAGCAGTATATACGGGAGGCATCAGCCCCAGCATTTT. V usage is TRBV27 and J usage is TRBJ1-5, with no clear D. With 5 bases removed from V and 5 bases from J, the gap between germline ends came to 13 bases. Germline-derived CDR1 and CDR2 are MNHEY and SMNVEV (reference sequence). The length of the CDR3 is 14 residues.

This sequence joins TRBV4-3 and TRBJ1-2; D might be TRBD1 (6 bases). The CDR3 sequence is 14 residues long. From germline, CDR1 is LGHNA and CDR2 YSLEER. Trimming cost V 0 bases and J 4 bases, with 9 bases left between them. This chain's CDR3 is CASSQDGQLYGYTF. The CDR3 DNA reads as TGCGCCAGCAGCCAAGATGGACAGCTCTATGGCTACACCTTC.

The chain combines TRBV7-3 with TRBJ2-2, with 10 bases aligning to TRBD2. This CDR3 spans 16 amino acids. From germline, CDR1 is SGHTA and CDR2 FQGTGA. The J segment lost 7 bases and the V segment lost 5 bases, leaving 10 bases of the junction unmatched. The CDR3: CASSPGTSALRGELFF. For the CDR3, the DNA is TGTGCCAGCAGCCCCGGGACTAGCGCCCTCCGCGGGGAGCTGTTTTTT.

The chain combines TRBV6-1 with TRBJ1-2, with 10 bases aligning to TRBD1. CDR1 and CDR2 (germline): MNHNS, SASEGT. The CDR3 extends over 15 amino acids. Trimming removed 3 bases from V and 4 bases from J; junction bases left unmatched: 5. The CDR3 spells CASSDAGTGAYGYTF. As DNA, the CDR3 is TGTGCCAGCAGTGACGCCGGGACAGGGGCCTATGGCTACACCTTC.

The DNA for the CDR3 is TGCACGGGAGGCCTAAGGGAGGAGACCCAGTACTTC. Translating it yields CTGGLREETQYF. This chain uses TRBV29-1 with TRBJ2-5; 7 bases match TRBD2. Per the germline V gene, CDR1 is SQVTM and CDR2 is ANQGSEA. The CDR3 has 12 amino acids.

This chain uses TRBV28 with TRBJ1-4; tentative D call: TRBD1 (5 bases). The CDR3 runs 16 residues. With 1 base removed from V and 5 bases from J, the gap between germline ends came to 14 bases. CDR1 and CDR2 (germline): MDHEN, SYDVKM. In DNA form, the CDR3 reads TGTGCCAGCAGTTTATTAACAGCGGGGGGGAATGAAAAACTGTTTTTT. Protein product: CASSLLTAGGNEKLFF.

The chain carries TRBV7-3 and TRBJ2-2, with 12 bases matching TRBD2. The CDR3 extends over 17 amino acids. From germline, CDR1 is SGHTA and CDR2 FQGTGA. Germline trimming cut 5 bases from V and 4 bases from J; bases unmatched to any gene: 8. CDR3 sequence (DNA): TGTGCCAGCAGCCTAGCTAGCGGGAGGGCCGGCACCGGGGAGCTGTTTTTT. Its translation: CASSLASGRAGTGELFF.